This T cell receptor (beta chain) was recorded in a study of prognosis after radiotherapy for stage I lung cancer. Germline V lookup: CDR1 SGHTA, CDR2 FQGTGA. The trim removed 6 bases at V and 0 bases at J, leaving 9 bases unmatched. The CDR3 contains 16 residues. TCR beta CDR3 amplification from genomic DNA was performed by two-round multiplex PCR. First-round PCR amplification was performed with primers specific to each TRBV and TRBJ gene. TCRdb reprocessed the multiplex PCR reads via MiXCR and lists one record per CDR3 protein. This sample has 24,000 or so distinct CDR3 sequences, with around 40% found just once. This clonotype was detected many times.

The V and J genes are TRBV7-3 and TRBJ2-3, with 7 bases identical to TRBD1. The TCR originated in a donor older than 45 with non-small cell lung cancer. The specimen was PBMCs, collected before or after stereotactic body radiation therapy (not recorded which). This CDR3 is CASSYSTGLSTDTQYF. The CDR3, as DNA: TGTGCCAGCAGTTACTCGACAGGGCTTAGCACAGATACGCAGTATTTT.